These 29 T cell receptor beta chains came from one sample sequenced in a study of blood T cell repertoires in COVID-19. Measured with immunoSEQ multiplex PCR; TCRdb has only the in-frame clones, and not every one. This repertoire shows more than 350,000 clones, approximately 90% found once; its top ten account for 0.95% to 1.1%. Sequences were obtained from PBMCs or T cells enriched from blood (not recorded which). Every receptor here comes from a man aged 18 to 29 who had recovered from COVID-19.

CDR3: CASKRRAGSGGDQETQYF. DNA for the CDR3: TGTGCCAGCAAGAGGAGGGCCGGTAGCGGGGGGGACCAAGAGACCCAGTACTTC. This chain links TRBV2 with TRBJ2-5, with 11 nucleotides matching TRBD2. The junction had 13 bases not matched to a gene; V was cut back by 7 bases and J by 0 bases. The CDR3 loop spans 18 amino acids. The germline CDR1 and CDR2 sequences are SNHLY and FYNNEI.

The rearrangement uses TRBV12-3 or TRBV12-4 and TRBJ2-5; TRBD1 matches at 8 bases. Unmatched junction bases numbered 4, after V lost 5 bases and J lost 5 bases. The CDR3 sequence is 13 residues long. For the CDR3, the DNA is TGTGCCAGCAGTCACTACAGGGGGGAGACCCAGTACTTC. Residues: CASSHYRGETQYF.

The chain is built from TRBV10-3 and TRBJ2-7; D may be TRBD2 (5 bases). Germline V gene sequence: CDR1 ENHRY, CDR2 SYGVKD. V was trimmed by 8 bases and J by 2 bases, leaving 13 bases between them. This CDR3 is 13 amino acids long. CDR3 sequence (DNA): TGTGCCATCGCTCCCGGGATAACCTACGAGCAGTACTTC. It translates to CAIAPGITYEQYF.

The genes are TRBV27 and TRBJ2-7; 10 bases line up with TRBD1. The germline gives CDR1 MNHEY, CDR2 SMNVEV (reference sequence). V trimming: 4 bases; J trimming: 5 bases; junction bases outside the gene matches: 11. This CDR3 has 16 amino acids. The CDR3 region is CASSSPSGTGDHEQYF. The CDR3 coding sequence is TGTGCCAGCAGTTCCCCCTCCGGGACAGGGGACCACGAGCAGTACTTC.

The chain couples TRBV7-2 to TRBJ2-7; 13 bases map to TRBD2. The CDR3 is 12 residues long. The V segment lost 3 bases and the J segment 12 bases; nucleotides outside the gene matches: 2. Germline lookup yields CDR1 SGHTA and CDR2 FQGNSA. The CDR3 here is CASSLGLAGRYF. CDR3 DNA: TGTGCCAGCAGCTTGGGACTAGCGGGGAGGTACTTC.

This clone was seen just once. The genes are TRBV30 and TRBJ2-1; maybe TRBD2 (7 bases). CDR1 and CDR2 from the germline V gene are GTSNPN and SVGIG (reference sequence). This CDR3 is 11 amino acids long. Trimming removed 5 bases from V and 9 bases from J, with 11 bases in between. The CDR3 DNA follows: TGTGCCTGGGGGAGGGGGGGTGAGCAGTTCTTC. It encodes CAWGRGGEQFF.

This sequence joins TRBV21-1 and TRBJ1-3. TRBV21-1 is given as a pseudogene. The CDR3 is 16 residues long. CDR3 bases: TGTGCCAGCAGCAAAATGGAGAAAACCCCTGGAAACACCATATATTTT. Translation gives CASSKMEKTPGNTIYF.

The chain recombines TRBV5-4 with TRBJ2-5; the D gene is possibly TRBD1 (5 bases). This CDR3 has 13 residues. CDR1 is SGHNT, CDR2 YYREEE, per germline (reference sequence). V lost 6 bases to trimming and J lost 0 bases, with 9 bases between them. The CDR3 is CASTPRDQETQYF. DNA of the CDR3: TGTGCCAGCACCCCCAGGGACCAAGAGACCCAGTACTTC.

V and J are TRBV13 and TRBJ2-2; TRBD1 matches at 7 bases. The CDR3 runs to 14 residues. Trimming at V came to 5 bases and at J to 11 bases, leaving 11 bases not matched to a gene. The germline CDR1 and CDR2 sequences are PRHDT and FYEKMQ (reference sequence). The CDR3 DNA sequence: TGTGCCAGCAGCAGACAGGGTAGGGCGGTCGAGCTGTTTTTT. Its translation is CASSRQGRAVELFF.

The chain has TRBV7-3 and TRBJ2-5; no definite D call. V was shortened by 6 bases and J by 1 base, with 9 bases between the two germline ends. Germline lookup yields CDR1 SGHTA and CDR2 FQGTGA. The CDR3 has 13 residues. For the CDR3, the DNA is TGTGCCAGCAGTCGCAGTTCCCAAGAGACCCAGTACTTC. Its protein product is CASSRSSQETQYF.

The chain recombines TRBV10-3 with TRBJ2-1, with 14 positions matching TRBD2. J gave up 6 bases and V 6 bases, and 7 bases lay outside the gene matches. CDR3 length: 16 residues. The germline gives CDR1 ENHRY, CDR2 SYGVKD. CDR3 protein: CAISLTGTSGGNEQFF. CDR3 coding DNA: TGTGCCATCAGCTTAACCGGGACTAGCGGGGGCAATGAGCAGTTCTTC.

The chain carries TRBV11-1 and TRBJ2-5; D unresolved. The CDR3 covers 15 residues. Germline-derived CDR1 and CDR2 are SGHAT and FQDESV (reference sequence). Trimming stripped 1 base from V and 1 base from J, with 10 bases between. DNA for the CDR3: TGTGCCAGCAGCTTAGGCTACAGTCTCCAAGAGACCCAGTACTTC. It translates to CASSLGYSLQETQYF.

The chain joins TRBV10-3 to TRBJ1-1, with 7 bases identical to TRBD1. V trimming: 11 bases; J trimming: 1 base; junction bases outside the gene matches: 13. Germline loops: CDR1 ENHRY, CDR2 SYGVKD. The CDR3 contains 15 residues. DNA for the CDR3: TGTGCCGTAACCCCGGGTGGGGACAGGAACACTGAAGCTTTCTTT. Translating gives CAVTPGGDRNTEAFF.

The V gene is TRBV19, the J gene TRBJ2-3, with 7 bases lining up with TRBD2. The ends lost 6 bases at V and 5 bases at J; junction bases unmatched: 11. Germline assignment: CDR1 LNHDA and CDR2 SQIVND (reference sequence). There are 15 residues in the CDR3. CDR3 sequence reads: CASRPPSSGGDTQYF. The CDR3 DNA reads TGTGCCAGTAGGCCCCCCTCTAGCGGTGGAGATACGCAGTATTTT.

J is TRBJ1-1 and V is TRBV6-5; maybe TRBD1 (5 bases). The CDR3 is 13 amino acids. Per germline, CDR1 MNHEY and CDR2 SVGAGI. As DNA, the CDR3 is TGTGCGTCCGGGGGACCCCAAAACACTGAAGCTTTCTTT. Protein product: CASGGPQNTEAFF.

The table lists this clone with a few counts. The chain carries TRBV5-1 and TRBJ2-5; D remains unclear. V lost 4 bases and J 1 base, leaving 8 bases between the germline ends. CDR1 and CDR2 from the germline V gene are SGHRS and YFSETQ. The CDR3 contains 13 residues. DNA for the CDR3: TGCGCCAGCAGCCCGTCACTCCAAGAGACCCAGTACTTC. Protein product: CASSPSLQETQYF.

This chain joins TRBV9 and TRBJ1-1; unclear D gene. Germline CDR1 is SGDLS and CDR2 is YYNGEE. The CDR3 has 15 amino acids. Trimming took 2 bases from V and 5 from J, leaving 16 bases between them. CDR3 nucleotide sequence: TGTGCCAGCAGCGTGAGTCTTGAGAGTGGTACTGAAGCTTTCTTT. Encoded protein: CASSVSLESGTEAFF.

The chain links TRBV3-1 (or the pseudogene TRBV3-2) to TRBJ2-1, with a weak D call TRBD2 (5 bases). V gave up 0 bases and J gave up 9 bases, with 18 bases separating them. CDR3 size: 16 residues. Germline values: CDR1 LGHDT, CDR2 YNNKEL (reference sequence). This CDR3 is CASSQESSRALGEQFF. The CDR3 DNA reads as TGTGCCAGCAGCCAAGAGTCGTCGCGGGCGCTTGGTGAGCAGTTCTTC.

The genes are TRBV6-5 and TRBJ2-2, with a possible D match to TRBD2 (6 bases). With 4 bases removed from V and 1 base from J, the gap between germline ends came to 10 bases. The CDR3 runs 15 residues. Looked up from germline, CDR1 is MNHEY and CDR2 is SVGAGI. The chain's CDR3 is CASSSGTENTGELFF. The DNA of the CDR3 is TGTGCCAGCAGTTCGGGGACTGAGAACACCGGGGAGCTGTTTTTT.

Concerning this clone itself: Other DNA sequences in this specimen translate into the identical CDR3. CDR3 residues: CASSLAGGSGNTIYF. The CDR3 DNA reads TGTGCCAGCAGCTTAGCAGGGGGCTCTGGAAACACCATATATTTT. The chain has TRBV7-9 and TRBJ1-3; weak D call: TRBD1 (6 bases). The CDR3 covers 15 residues. The V and J ends lost 0 bases and 0 bases respectively, with 6 bases between them. Germline V gene sequence: CDR1 SEHNR, CDR2 FQNEAQ (reference sequence).

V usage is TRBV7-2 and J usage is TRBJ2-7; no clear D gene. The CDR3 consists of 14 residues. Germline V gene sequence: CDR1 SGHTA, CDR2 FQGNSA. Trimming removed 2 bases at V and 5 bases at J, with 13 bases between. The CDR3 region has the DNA TGTGCCAGCAGCTTAACGAGAGAGCCCCACGAGCAGTACTTC. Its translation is CASSLTREPHEQYF.

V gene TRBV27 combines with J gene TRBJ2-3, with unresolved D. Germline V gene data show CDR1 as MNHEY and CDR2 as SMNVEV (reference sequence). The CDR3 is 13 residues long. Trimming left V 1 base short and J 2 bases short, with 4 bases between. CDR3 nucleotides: TGTGCCAGCAGTTTATACTTCACAGATACGCAGTATTTT. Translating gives CASSLYFTDTQYF.

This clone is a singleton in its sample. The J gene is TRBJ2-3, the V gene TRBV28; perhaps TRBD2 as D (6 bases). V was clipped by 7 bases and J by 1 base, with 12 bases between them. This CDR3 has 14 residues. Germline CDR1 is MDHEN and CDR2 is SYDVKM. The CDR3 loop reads CASNTPGGTDTQYF. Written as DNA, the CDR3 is TGTGCCAGCAATACCCCGGGGGGCACAGATACGCAGTATTTT.

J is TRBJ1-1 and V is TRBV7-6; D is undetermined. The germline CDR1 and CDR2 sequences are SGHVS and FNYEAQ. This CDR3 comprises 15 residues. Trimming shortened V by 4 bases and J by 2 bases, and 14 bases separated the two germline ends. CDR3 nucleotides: TGTGCCAGCAGCTCCCGGCGGGGATCTAACACTGAAGCTTTCTTT. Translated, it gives CASSSRRGSNTEAFF.

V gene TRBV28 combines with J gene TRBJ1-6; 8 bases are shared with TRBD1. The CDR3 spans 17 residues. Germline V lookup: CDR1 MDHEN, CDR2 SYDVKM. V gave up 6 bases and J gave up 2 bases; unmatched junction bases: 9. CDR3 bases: TGTGCCAGCAGCCCCGGACAGGGCTTCGCCTATAATTCACCCCTCCACTTT. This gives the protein CASSPGQGFAYNSPLHF.

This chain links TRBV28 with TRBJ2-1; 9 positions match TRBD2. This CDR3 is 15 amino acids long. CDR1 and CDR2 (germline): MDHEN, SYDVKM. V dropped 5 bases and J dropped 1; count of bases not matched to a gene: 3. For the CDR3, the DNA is TGTGCCAGCAGTGGGAGCGGGGGGTCCTACAATGAGCAGTTCTTC. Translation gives CASSGSGGSYNEQFF.

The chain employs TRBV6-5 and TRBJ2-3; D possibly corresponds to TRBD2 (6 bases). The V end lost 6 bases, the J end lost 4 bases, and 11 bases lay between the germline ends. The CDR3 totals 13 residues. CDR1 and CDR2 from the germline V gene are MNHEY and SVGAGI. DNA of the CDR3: TGTGCCAGCAGGGTTCCGGGGGCAGATACGCAGTATTTT. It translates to CASRVPGADTQYF.

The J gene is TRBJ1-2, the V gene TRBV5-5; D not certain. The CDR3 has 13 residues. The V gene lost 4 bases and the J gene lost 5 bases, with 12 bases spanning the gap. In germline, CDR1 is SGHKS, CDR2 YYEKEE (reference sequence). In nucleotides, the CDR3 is TGTGCCAGCAGCCCGGGAATATATTATGGCTACACCTTC. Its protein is CASSPGIYYGYTF.

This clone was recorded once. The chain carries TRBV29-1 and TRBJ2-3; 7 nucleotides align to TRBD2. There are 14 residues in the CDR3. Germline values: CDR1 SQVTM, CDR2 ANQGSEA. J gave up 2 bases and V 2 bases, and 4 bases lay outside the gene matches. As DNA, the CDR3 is TGCAGCGTTGAACGGGGGAGGGACACAGATACGCAGTATTTT. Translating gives CSVERGRDTDTQYF.